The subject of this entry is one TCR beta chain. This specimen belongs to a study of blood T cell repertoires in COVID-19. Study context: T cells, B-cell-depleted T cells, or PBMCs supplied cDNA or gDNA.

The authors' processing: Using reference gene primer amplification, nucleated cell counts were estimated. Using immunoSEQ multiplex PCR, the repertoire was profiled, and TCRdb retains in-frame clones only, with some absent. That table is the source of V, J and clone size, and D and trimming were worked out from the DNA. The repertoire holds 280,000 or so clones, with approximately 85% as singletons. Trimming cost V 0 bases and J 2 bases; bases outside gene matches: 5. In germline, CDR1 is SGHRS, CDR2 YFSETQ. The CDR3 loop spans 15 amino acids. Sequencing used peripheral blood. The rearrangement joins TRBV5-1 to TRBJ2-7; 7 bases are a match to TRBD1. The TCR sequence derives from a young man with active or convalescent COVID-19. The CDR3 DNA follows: TGCGCCAGCAGCTTGGCAACAGGGGAAACCTACGAGCAGTACTTC. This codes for CASSLATGETYEQYF. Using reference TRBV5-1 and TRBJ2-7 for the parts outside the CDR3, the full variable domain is KAGVTQTPRYLIKTRGQQVTLSCSPISGHRSVSWYQQTPGQGLQFLFEYFSETQRNKGNFPGRFSGRQFSNSRSEMNVSTLELGDSALYLCASSLATGETYEQYFGPGTRLTVT.